This TCR beta chain was sequenced during a study of T cell changes during pregnancy in multiple sclerosis (dated by TCRdb to between 2018 and 2021). Looking at the study overall: The study examined how the T cell repertoire changed over the course of pregnancy in women with multiple sclerosis.

The library was made by the immunoSEQ multiplex PCR assay. Imported from immuneACCESS, the table was reduced by TCRdb to in-frame sequences with V and J called. These copies leave out some clones; in studies compared against another copy, an unresolved V gene accounts for under half, and the cause of the remainder is not known. The sample profile shows tens of thousands of clones; more than 85% of them were found once. The ten largest make up about 0.51% of the sample. The germline V gene (reference sequence) supplies CDR1 MNHEY and CDR2 SMNVEV. The CDR3, from cysteine to phenylalanine, totals 13 residues. Solely the CDR3 DNA is kept, with 39 bases framed from the first base. Trimming takes 9 bases off V and 0 bases off J; junction bases not matched to a gene: 5. As for this clone: Its antigen specificity is not known. Base qualities are not provided; no much larger clone lies one nucleotide away.

The rearranged segments are TRBV27 and TRBJ2-7; 7 bases in the junction line up with TRBD1. The sequences come from CD4+ T cells from peripheral blood mononuclear cells, collected in the second trimester of pregnancy. This clonotype was sampled from a female donor in good health, enrolled as a control in a pregnancy study. The sequenced DNA: TGTGCCAGTAGGGGGCGGGTCTCCTACGAGCAGTACTTC. It encodes CASRGRVSYEQYF.